The 15 T cell receptor beta chains listed next were all sequenced from one sample in a study of OX40 agonist ivuxolimab in advanced cancers. Produced via immunoSEQ multiplex PCR; TCRdb's table is partial and in-frame only. The profile covers tens of thousands of clones, with 94% appearing a single time and roughly 19% taken by the ten largest. Material: CD4+ or CD8+ T cells sorted from blood, obtained in a trial of the OX40 agonist ivuxolimab. These receptors were collected from an adult with an advanced solid tumor such as melanoma, head and neck, liver or kidney cancer.

V is TRBV30 and J is TRBJ2-7; tentatively, D is TRBD1 (5 bases). Germline CDR1 and CDR2: GTSNPN and SVGIG (reference sequence). V lost 3 bases and J 5 bases, leaving 14 bases between the germline ends. The CDR3 has 13 amino acids. The CDR3 sequence: CAWRKSGHHEQYF. The CDR3 DNA reads TGTGCCTGGAGAAAGTCAGGGCACCACGAGCAGTACTTC.

This clone was detected once. The CDR3 loop reads CAWSAGLAGQETQYF. As DNA, the CDR3 is TGTGCCTGGAGTGCTGGACTAGCGGGACAAGAGACCCAGTACTTC. The chain has TRBV30 and TRBJ2-5, with TRBD2 identical over 12 bases. This CDR3 spans 15 amino acids. J lost 2 bases, V lost 1 base, and 2 bases had no gene match. Germline CDR1 reads GTSNPN; CDR2 reads SVGIG (reference sequence).

The J gene is TRBJ2-5, the V gene TRBV9; D not resolved. The CDR3 loop spans 14 amino acids. Trimming pared 2 bases from V and 5 bases from J, leaving 13 bases between. CDR1 and CDR2 from the germline V gene are SGDLS and YYNGEE. CDR3 protein: CASSVGLQRETQYF. DNA of the CDR3: TGTGCCAGCAGCGTGGGTCTCCAGAGGGAGACCCAGTACTTC.

This sequence joins TRBV6-5 and TRBJ2-7, with 8 bases identical to TRBD1. The V and J ends lost 6 bases and 4 bases, in that order; junction bases with no gene match: 8. CDR1 is MNHEY, CDR2 SVGAGI, per germline. The CDR3 contains 14 residues. CDR3: CASSYGQGTYEQYF. The CDR3 nucleotides are TGTGCCAGCAGCTACGGACAGGGAACGTACGAGCAGTACTTC.

In its sample, this clone was seen a few times. The chain uses TRBV30 and TRBJ1-2, with a weak D call TRBD1 (5 bases). Trimming took 2 bases from V and 3 from J, leaving 19 bases between them. Germline CDR1 and CDR2: GTSNPN and SVGIG (reference sequence). This CDR3 comprises 16 residues. The CDR3 DNA is TGTGCCTGGAGTCGAGATGGGGCGACCCACTACTATGGCTACACCTTC. Its translation: CAWSRDGATHYYGYTF.

The gene calls are TRBV19 and TRBJ2-1, with 14 bases identical to TRBD2. The germline V gene has CDR1 LNHDA and CDR2 SQIVND (reference sequence). J gave up 8 bases and V 3 bases, and 9 bases lay outside the gene matches. CDR3 length: 17 residues. In DNA, the CDR3 is TGTGCCAGTAGTATTGGCCCACGACTAGCGGGAGGGGATGAGCAGTTCTTC. Translated: CASSIGPRLAGGDEQFF.

The chain has TRBV5-1 and TRBJ2-3; the D gene is possibly TRBD2 (6 bases). Between the trimmed V and J ends, which lost 6 bases and 2 bases, there was a span of 16 bases. Per germline, CDR1 SGHRS and CDR2 YFSETQ. The CDR3 is made up of 15 amino acids. The CDR3 spells CASTGQGLSTDTQYF. The CDR3, as DNA: TGCGCCAGCACGGGGCAGGGACTGTCCACAGATACGCAGTATTTT. The full variable domain, its missing parts supplied by reference TRBV5-1 and TRBJ2-3, is KAGVTQTPRYLIKTRGQQVTLSCSPISGHRSVSWYQQTPGQGLQFLFEYFSETQRNKGNFPGRFSGRQFSNSRSEMNVSTLELGDSALYLCASTGQGLSTDTQYFGPGTRLTVL.

The chain employs TRBV13 and TRBJ2-7; 7 nucleotides match TRBD1. The CDR3 length is 13 residues. The J segment lost 7 bases and the V segment lost 3 bases, leaving 6 bases of the junction unmatched. The germline CDR1 and CDR2 sequences are PRHDT and FYEKMQ (reference sequence). The chain's CDR3 is CASSLRTGGEQYF. CDR3 nucleotide sequence: TGTGCCAGCAGCTTGCGGACAGGCGGTGAGCAGTACTTC.

The CDR3 protein is CATSGKTSGGADTQYF. The CDR3 DNA reads as TGTGCCACCAGCGGAAAGACTAGCGGAGGCGCAGATACGCAGTATTTT. The chain couples TRBV15 to TRBJ2-3; 9 bases are a match to TRBD2. V shed 5 bases, J shed 4 bases, and the junction held 10 bases outside the gene matches. This CDR3 has 16 amino acids. Germline V lookup: CDR1 LNHNV, CDR2 YYDKDF (reference sequence).

The chain links TRBV2 to TRBJ1-2, with TRBD1 as a possible D gene (5 bases). CDR1 and CDR2 from the germline V gene are SNHLY and FYNNEI. Between the trimmed V and J ends, which lost 7 bases and 2 bases, there was a span of 17 bases. This CDR3 contains 15 residues. CDR3 in amino acids: CASIWDGTANYGYTF. In DNA form, the CDR3 reads TGTGCCAGCATTTGGGACGGGACCGCAAACTATGGCTACACCTTC.

This chain joins TRBV28 and TRBJ2-3; D is perhaps TRBD2 (5 bases). There are 16 residues in the CDR3. Germline V gene sequence: CDR1 MDHEN, CDR2 SYDVKM. V was pared by 3 bases and J by 4 bases, with 17 bases between. The chain's CDR3 is CASSLGKGYGADTQYF. The CDR3 nucleotides read TGTGCCAGCAGTTTGGGGAAGGGATACGGGGCAGATACGCAGTATTTT.

The chain links TRBV9 to TRBJ1-1; D is undetermined. The germline V gene has CDR1 SGDLS and CDR2 YYNGEE. V lost 4 bases and J 7 bases, leaving 20 bases between the germline ends. This CDR3 is built from 15 residues. Here the CDR3 DNA reads TGTGCCAGCAGCCCCCCCCTGGCTCCTTTAGGTGAAGCTTTCTTT. Translating it yields CASSPPLAPLGEAFF.

V gene TRBV28 combines with J gene TRBJ1-5; 8 bases are a match to TRBD1. Germline V gene data show CDR1 as MDHEN and CDR2 as SYDVKM. Germline trimming cut 1 base from V and 7 bases from J; bases unmatched to any gene: 12. The CDR3 has 17 residues. The CDR3 DNA sequence: TGTGCCAGCAGTTTATTTTTAAGTGGACAGGGAGGCCAGCCCCAGCATTTT. Amino acids: CASSLFLSGQGGQPQHF.

As to this clone: Other DNA sequences in this sample translate to the same CDR3. The chain links TRBV6-6 to TRBJ2-1; no firm D call. Germline CDR1 MNHNY, CDR2 SVGAGI (reference sequence). V was clipped by 0 bases and J by 9 bases, with 3 bases between them. The CDR3 contains 11 residues. CDR3 sequence: CASSYSGEQFF. The CDR3 DNA reads as TGTGCCAGCAGTTACTCCGGTGAGCAGTTCTTC.

The rearrangement links TRBV7-9 to TRBJ2-7, with unresolved D. V lost 1 base and J lost 6, with 13 bases in between. The CDR3 sequence is 14 residues long. Germline V lookup: CDR1 SEHNR, CDR2 FQNEAQ (reference sequence). The CDR3 region has the DNA TGTGCCAGCAGCTTAGAAGCAGGCTCGGCCGAGCAGTACTTC. It translates to CASSLEAGSAEQYF.